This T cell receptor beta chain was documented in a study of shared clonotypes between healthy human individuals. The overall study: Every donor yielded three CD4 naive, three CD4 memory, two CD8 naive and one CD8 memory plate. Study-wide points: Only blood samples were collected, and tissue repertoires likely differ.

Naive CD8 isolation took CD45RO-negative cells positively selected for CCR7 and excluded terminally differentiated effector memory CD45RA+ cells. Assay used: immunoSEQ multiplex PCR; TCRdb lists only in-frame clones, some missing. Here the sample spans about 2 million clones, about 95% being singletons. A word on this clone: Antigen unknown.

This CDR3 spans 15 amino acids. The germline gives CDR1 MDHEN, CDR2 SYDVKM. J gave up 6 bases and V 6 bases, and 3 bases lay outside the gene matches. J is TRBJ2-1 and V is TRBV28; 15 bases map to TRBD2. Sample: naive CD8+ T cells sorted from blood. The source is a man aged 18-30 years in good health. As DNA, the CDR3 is TGTGCCAGCAGCGGACTAGCGGGGGGGCCCAATGAGCAGTTCTTC. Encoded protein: CASSGLAGGPNEQFF.